Following are 27 T cell receptor beta chains from one sample sequenced in a study of Graves' ophthalmopathy and Graves' hyperthyroidism. TCR beta CDR3 amplification used RNA transcripts. First-round RT-PCR with HTBI primers preceded a second-round multiplex PCR. TCRdb re-called the multiplex PCR reads with MiXCR, one entry per CDR3 protein. The sample consists of 300,000 to 500,000 distinct CDR3 sequences, 15% of them appearing once. Specimen: peripheral blood. The receptors originated from a woman younger than 35 with stable Graves' hyperthyroidism.

This clonotype has ten or more counts. The chain joins TRBV27 to TRBJ1-2, with a possible D match to TRBD1 (5 bases). CDR1 is MNHEY and CDR2 is SMNVEV in the germline V gene (reference sequence). V was clipped by 2 bases and J by 4 bases, with 14 bases between them. CDR3 length equals 15 residues. The CDR3 sequence: CASSLTGAGAYGYTF. The CDR3 region has the DNA TGTGCCAGCAGTTTAACGGGCGCCGGGGCCTATGGCTACACCTTC.

At least ten counts were recorded for this clonotype. The V call is TRBV18, the J call TRBJ1-5; a possible D gene is TRBD1 (6 bases). Germline-derived CDR1 and CDR2 are KGHSH and LQKENI. This CDR3 has 16 amino acids. Trimming pared 2 bases from V and 2 bases from J, leaving 13 bases between. This CDR3 reads CASSPGWGGRNQPQHF. The DNA of the CDR3 is TGTGCCAGCTCACCAGGTTGGGGGGGCCGCAATCAGCCCCAGCATTTT.

There are many counts of this clonotype. The chain couples TRBV4-1 to TRBJ1-1, with 8 bases identical to TRBD1. The CDR3 has 14 residues. The V gene end was trimmed by 4 bases and the J gene end by 1 base; junction bases not matched to a gene: 2. The V gene's germline CDR1 is MGHRA and CDR2 YSYEKL. The CDR3 loop is CASSRQGQNTEAFF. CDR3 bases: TGCGCCAGCAGCCGACAGGGGCAGAACACTGAAGCTTTCTTT.

This clonotype was seen repeatedly, ten times or more. This sequence joins TRBV18 and TRBJ1-1; 12 positions match TRBD1. From germline, CDR1 is KGHSH and CDR2 LQKENI. Trimming cost V 6 bases and J 0 bases; bases outside gene matches: 8. The CDR3 spans 17 residues. CDR3 coding DNA: TGTGCCAGCTCGCTCACAGGGACAGGGGGCATGAACACTGAAGCTTTCTTT. Translation: CASSLTGTGGMNTEAFF.

This clonotype was detected ten times or more. The V gene is TRBV12-3 or TRBV12-4, the J gene TRBJ1-6; D is possibly TRBD1 (6 bases). This CDR3 comprises 15 residues. Trimming left V 5 bases short and J 8 bases short, with 16 bases between. DNA of the CDR3: TGTGCCAGCAGTCAGGGGACTACACTATATTCACCCCTCCACTTT. Residues: CASSQGTTLYSPLHF.

The chain employs TRBV6-1 and TRBJ1-5, with TRBD1 matching 12 bases. The CDR3 is made up of 15 amino acids. V lost 4 bases to trimming and J lost 8 bases; unmatched junction nucleotides: 6. Germline V gene sequence: CDR1 MNHNS, CDR2 SASEGT. The CDR3 here is CASSVGTGGREPQHF. The CDR3 DNA sequence: TGTGCCAGCAGTGTTGGGACAGGGGGCAGAGAGCCCCAGCATTTT.

This clonotype has a count of ten or more. The rearrangement uses TRBV12-3 or TRBV12-4 and TRBJ1-2; D not resolved. Trimming cost V 6 bases and J 0 bases, with 8 bases left between them. The CDR3 has 13 residues. This CDR3 is CASSQTANYGYTF. In DNA form, the CDR3 reads TGTGCCAGCAGCCAAACAGCTAACTATGGCTACACCTTC.

As regards this clonotype: A much larger clone differs by one base, so this may be a read error. The rearrangement uses TRBV20-1 and TRBJ1-1; weak D call: TRBD1 (6 bases). Germline V gene data show CDR1 as DFQATT and CDR2 as SNEGSKA (reference sequence). The CDR3 loop spans 12 amino acids. CDR3 bases: TGCAGTGCTTGGACAGTAAACACTGAAGCTTGCTTT. Translation gives CSAWTVNTEACF.

In this sample, this clonotype turned up many times. The chain links TRBV7-2 to TRBJ2-7; D unclear. Looked up from germline, CDR1 is SGHTA and CDR2 is FQGNSA. CDR3 length equals 14 residues. V was clipped by 5 bases and J by 0 bases, with 11 bases between them. CDR3 sequence reads: CASSADFSSYEQYF. The CDR3 DNA reads TGTGCCAGCAGCGCGGATTTCAGCTCCTACGAGCAGTACTTC.

Many counts were recorded for this clonotype. V usage is TRBV9 and J usage is TRBJ1-2; D might be TRBD1 (6 bases). From germline, CDR1 is SGDLS and CDR2 YYNGEE. The V end lost 3 bases, the J end lost 4 bases, and 19 bases lay between the germline ends. CDR3 length: 16 residues. DNA for the CDR3: TGTGCCAGCAGCGGGAGGGGGGGGACGGAAATCTATGGCTACACCTTC. Translating gives CASSGRGGTEIYGYTF.

A remark on this clonotype: This may be a read error, as it is one base from a much larger clone. This CDR3 is missing its conserved last phenylalanine or tryptophan, likely due to a read error. This chain joins TRBV11-2 and TRBJ2-5, with 9 nucleotides matching TRBD2. V shed 1 base, J shed 5 bases, and the junction held 5 bases outside the gene matches. Per germline, CDR1 SGHAT and CDR2 FQNNGV. The CDR3 length is 15 residues. CDR3 DNA: TGTGCCAGCAGCTTAGTGGGGACTAGCTGGGAGACCCAGTACTCC. It yields the protein CASSLVGTSWETQYS.

The rearrangement joins TRBV18 to TRBJ1-2, with TRBD1 as a possible D gene (5 bases). CDR3 length: 13 residues. The V end lost 3 bases, the J end lost 6 bases, and 11 bases lay between the germline ends. CDR1 and CDR2 from the germline V gene are KGHSH and LQKENI. The DNA for the CDR3 is TGTGCCAGCTCACCGGGAAGGGGCGATGGCTACACCTTC. It specifies CASSPGRGDGYTF.

The chain joins TRBV7-3 to TRBJ1-6; D gene uncertain. Germline CDR1 is SGHTA and CDR2 is FQGTGA. The CDR3 runs to 13 residues. Trimming took 5 bases from V and 6 from J, leaving 8 bases between them. The CDR3 DNA follows: TGTGCCAGCAGCCATAATACTAATTCACCCCTCCACTTT. Protein product: CASSHNTNSPLHF.

About this clonotype itself: A much larger clone differs from this one at a single base, so this may be a read error. The chain uses TRBV28 and TRBJ1-1; D unclear. Germline V gene lookup returns CDR1 MDHEN and CDR2 SYDVKM. V lost 5 bases and J 7 bases, leaving 17 bases between the germline ends. This CDR3 is built from 14 residues. The CDR3 protein is CASSLLHGRYEAFF. CDR3 nucleotide sequence: TGTGCCAGCAGTCTGTTACATGGGCGATATGAAGCTTTCTTT.

The rearrangement links TRBV9 to TRBJ2-5, with TRBD2 identical over 8 bases. The trim removed 4 bases at V and 2 bases at J, leaving 7 bases unmatched. CDR1 SGDLS and CDR2 YYNGEE come from the germline V gene. The CDR3 is 15 amino acids. CDR3 nucleotides: TGTGCCAGCAGCCCCCGGGGGGGGGGACAAGAGACCCAGTACTTC. As protein: CASSPRGGGQETQYF.

This clonotype was counted ten times or more. The chain uses TRBV11-2 and TRBJ2-7; TRBD1 matches 7 bases. V was clipped by 4 bases and J by 7 bases; unmatched bases: 10. CDR1 is SGHAT and CDR2 is FQNNGV in the germline V gene. The CDR3 is 14 residues long. DNA for the CDR3: TGTGCCAGCAGCTCCCACAGGGGAAACAGGGAGCAGTACTTC. It codes for CASSSHRGNREQYF.

There are many counts of this clonotype. The chain is built from TRBV29-1 and TRBJ2-2; TRBD1 might be the D (6 bases). CDR1 SQVTM and CDR2 ANQGSEA come from the germline V gene. The CDR3 is made up of 13 amino acids. Trimming removed 5 bases from V and 4 bases from J, with 11 bases in between. The CDR3 spells CSVTEGGTGELFF. Here the CDR3 DNA reads TGCAGCGTTACGGAAGGGGGCACCGGGGAGCTGTTTTTT.

This clonotype occurred a few times. For the CDR3, the DNA is TGCGCCAGCAGCCTCGGACCCAATTACGAGCAGTACTTC. As protein: CASSLGPNYEQYF. This rearrangement joins TRBV4-1 to TRBJ2-7; no reliable D call. The V and J ends lost 4 bases and 4 bases respectively, with 11 bases between them. Germline values: CDR1 MGHRA, CDR2 YSYEKL. This CDR3 comprises 13 residues.

The table lists this clonotype with many counts. The chain links TRBV12-3 or TRBV12-4 to TRBJ1-1; maybe TRBD1 (6 bases). The CDR3 has 13 amino acids. Trimming removed 4 bases from V and 6 bases from J, with 12 bases in between. The CDR3, as DNA: TGTGCCAGCAGTTCGGACAGTAACGCTGAAGCTTTCTTT. It yields the protein CASSSDSNAEAFF.

Of note for this clonotype: A junction boundary mismatches the germline segment, possibly from a read error. J is TRBJ1-5 and V is TRBV20-1; TRBD1 matches 8 bases. Germline CDR1 reads DFQATT; CDR2 reads SNEGSKA (reference sequence). The CDR3 is 13 residues long. The CDR3, as DNA: TGCGGTGCCAACGACAGGGGAGGTCAGCCCCAGCATTTT. It encodes CGANDRGGQPQHF.

In this sample, this clonotype turned up many times. This chain uses TRBV25-1 with TRBJ2-5; D not resolved. The CDR3 contains 15 residues. Germline assignment: CDR1 MGHDK and CDR2 SYGVNS. V was cut by 2 bases and J by 7 bases, with 17 bases left in between. CDR3 DNA sequence: TGTGCCAGCAGTGAAATACGGGCGGAGAAGGGGACCCAGTACTTC. Its protein product is CASSEIRAEKGTQYF.

This clonotype has ten or more counts. J is TRBJ1-1 and V is TRBV5-5, with TRBD1 identical over 7 bases. Trimming removed 4 bases from V and 1 base from J; junction bases left unmatched: 7. The CDR3 spans 15 residues. Germline CDR1 is SGHKS and CDR2 is YYEKEE (reference sequence). In nucleotides, the CDR3 is TGTGCCAGCAGCCTACGGGACAGCGGGAACACTGAAGCTTTCTTT. It is translated as CASSLRDSGNTEAFF.

This clonotype was recorded many times. This chain uses TRBV7-3 with TRBJ2-7, with 8 nucleotides matching TRBD1. Germline assignment: CDR1 SGHTA and CDR2 FQGTGA. V shed 5 bases, J shed 6 bases, and the junction held 6 bases outside the gene matches. This CDR3 is 13 amino acids long. The chain's CDR3 is CASSRGTGFEQYF. The DNA for the CDR3 is TGTGCCAGCAGCCGGGGGACAGGTTTCGAGCAGTACTTC.

This clonotype was observed many times. The CDR3 DNA follows: TGTGCCAGCAGCTTGTTGGGGGCCCAAGAGACCCAGTACTTC. It translates to CASSLLGAQETQYF. The V and J genes are TRBV7-2 and TRBJ2-5; possibly TRBD1 for D (6 bases). Germline V gives CDR1 SGHTA, CDR2 FQGNSA. Trimming took off 3 bases at V and 1 base at J, with 9 bases between the two ends. This CDR3 has 14 residues.

This clonotype has ten or more counts. V is TRBV12-3 or TRBV12-4 and J is TRBJ2-7; D might be TRBD2 (7 bases). The V end lost 3 bases, the J end lost 4 bases, and 13 bases lay between the germline ends. CDR3 size: 14 residues. This CDR3 is CASSLGGLRYEQYF. CDR3 DNA sequence: TGTGCCAGCAGTTTGGGGGGGCTACGGTACGAGCAGTACTTC.

This clonotype was seen at least ten times. V and J are TRBV25-1 and TRBJ1-3; a possible D gene is TRBD1 (5 bases). The CDR3 has 16 amino acids. The ends were cut back, 3 bases at V and 1 base at J, with 13 bases in the middle. From germline, CDR1 is MGHDK and CDR2 SYGVNS. The CDR3 here is CASSDSRRDSGNTIYF. The DNA for the CDR3 is TGTGCCAGCAGTGATTCTCGCAGGGATTCTGGAAACACCATATATTTT.

This clonotype was counted at least ten times. This chain uses TRBV25-1 with TRBJ2-7, with D unresolved. V was cut by 4 bases and J by 5 bases, with 12 bases left in between. The CDR3 totals 13 residues. Germline V CDR1 and CDR2: MGHDK, SYGVNS. The DNA of the CDR3 is TGTGCCAGCAGTGGTCACCAGGTAAACGAGCAGTACTTC. Amino acid sequence: CASSGHQVNEQYF.